This T cell receptor (beta chain) was profiled in a study of molecular identifiers for immune sequencing clone quantification. Broader study findings: Effector cells kept over 97% of their molecules in clones above 20 RNA copies, while naive cells kept under 1% there.

A remark on this clonotype: Antigen: not known. One end of the junction does not line up with germline, which may come from a read error.

This CDR3 is built from 16 residues. The germline V gene encodes CDR1 MNHNS and CDR2 SASEGT. TCRdb recomputed calls from the PCR reads with MiXCR, one row per CDR3 protein. Found here are about 640,000 distinct CDR3 sequences, 15% to 20% of them singletons; the top ten hold roughly 0.9%. Sorting isolated naive CD8 T cells as CD8+CD4-CCR7+CD45RA+ events. This chain joins TRBV6-1 and TRBJ2-7; possibly TRBD1 or TRBD2 for D (7 bases each). This TCR derives from a human donor in good health. Some libraries in this study had Jurkat cell RNA spiked in. The sequencing sample was made of naive CD8+ T cells from blood, with Jurkat cell RNA spiked in. Subset defined: FACS-sorted CD8+CD4-CCR7+CD45RA+ naive T cells. The CDR3 spells CASSEAQGGRDYKQYF. CDR3 nucleotide sequence: TGTGCCAGCAGTGAAGCGCAGGGGGGGCGCGACTACAAGCAGTACTTC.